This T cell receptor beta chain was recovered during a study of OX40 agonist ivuxolimab in advanced cancers. The study's findings and limits: Expanded clones tended on average to be more numerous among CD8+ T cells than CD4+.

In regard to this clone: Its specificity is unknown.

Measured with immunoSEQ multiplex PCR; TCRdb has only the in-frame clones, and not every one. This table holds about 18,000 clones, approximately 83% found once. Trimming stripped 2 bases from V and 8 bases from J, with 12 bases between. The CDR3 totals 14 residues. The germline V gene has CDR1 MRHNA and CDR2 SNTAGT. This TCR came from an adult with an advanced solid tumor such as melanoma, head and neck, liver or kidney cancer. The sequenced sample was CD4+ or CD8+ T cells sorted from blood, obtained in a trial of the OX40 agonist ivuxolimab. The chain couples TRBV6-4 to TRBJ2-2, with D uncertain. CDR3 DNA sequence: TGTGCCAGCAGTGACGACGGGTCAACGGGGGAGCTGTTTTTT. Translating gives CASSDDGSTGELFF.